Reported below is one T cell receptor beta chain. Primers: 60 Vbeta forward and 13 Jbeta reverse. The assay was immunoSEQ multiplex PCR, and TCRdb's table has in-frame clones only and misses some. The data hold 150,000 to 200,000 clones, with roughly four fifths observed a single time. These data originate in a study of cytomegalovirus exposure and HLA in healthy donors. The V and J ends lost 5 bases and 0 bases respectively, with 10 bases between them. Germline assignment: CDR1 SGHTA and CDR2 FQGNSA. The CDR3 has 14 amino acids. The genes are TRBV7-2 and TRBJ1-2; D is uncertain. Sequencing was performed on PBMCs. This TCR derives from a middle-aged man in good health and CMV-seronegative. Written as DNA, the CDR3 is TGTGCCAGCAGCCCACAAAGCGCTAACTATGGCTACACCTTC. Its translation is CASSPQSANYGYTF.